This T cell receptor beta chain was retrieved from a study of blood T cell repertoires in COVID-19. About the research overall: PBMCs, B-cell-depleted T cells, or T cells were the source of the cDNA or gDNA that made up the material.

Authors' data handling: Using reference gene primer amplification, nucleated cell counts were estimated. The assay was immunoSEQ multiplex PCR, and TCRdb's table has in-frame clones only and misses some. That table is the source of V, J and clone size, and D and trimming were worked out from the DNA. Here the sample spans around 190,000 clones, roughly 77% being singletons. Cohort assignment relied on participant-reported clinical history. What the recovered Cohort 3 donors had was two negative PCRs, clearance, or symptom resolution. This clonotype was sampled from a man aged 35 to 55 who had recovered from COVID-19. The specimen sequenced was PBMCs or T cells enriched from blood (not recorded which).

CDR3 in DNA: TGTGCCAGCAGCTCCTATATGAGCCCCACCGGGGAGCTGTTTTTT. This gives the protein CASSSYMSPTGELFF. V gene TRBV7-6 combines with J gene TRBJ2-2; D is undetermined. Trimming cost V 4 bases and J 4 bases, with 13 bases left between them. The V gene's germline CDR1 is SGHVS and CDR2 FNYEAQ. This CDR3 has 15 residues.